The TCR beta chain described here comes from a study of CD8 T cells in ankylosing spondylitis. There are many counts of this clonotype. The antigen remains undetermined. Findings and caveats of the study: A motif of roughly eight highly homologous TCR beta variants was seen as apparently characteristic of ankylosing spondylitis blood.

The germline V gene has CDR1 DFQATT and CDR2 SNEGSKA (reference sequence). Trimming stripped 2 bases from V and 0 bases from J, with 8 bases between. The CDR3 totals 14 residues. Libraries of TCR beta came from quantitative 5'-RACE with molecular barcodes. TCRdb reanalysed the 5' RACE reads using MiXCR and keeps one entry per CDR3 protein. The data show approximately 88,000 distinct CDR3 sequences, roughly 10% seen once. The chain is built from TRBV20-1 and TRBJ1-3; D is undetermined. Sequenced sample: blood, either unsorted or a sorted T cell fraction (not recorded which). This sequence was found in a male donor with ankylosing spondylitis or in good health (not recorded which). CDR3 sequence: CSARQASSGNTIYF. The DNA for the CDR3 is TGCAGTGCTAGACAGGCCTCCTCTGGAAACACCATATATTTT.